This T cell receptor (beta chain) was sequenced during a study of CD8 T cells in ankylosing spondylitis. In this sample, this clonotype turned up a few times. TCRdb reanalysed the 5' RACE reads using MiXCR and keeps one entry per CDR3 protein. The sample includes 200,000 or so distinct CDR3 sequences, under 15% of them seen just once. The CDR3 consists of 13 residues. V was trimmed by 1 base and J by 5 bases, leaving 6 bases between them. The sample comprised blood, either unsorted or a sorted T cell fraction (not recorded which). The clonotype comes from a female donor with ankylosing spondylitis or in good health (not recorded which). The J gene is TRBJ1-5, the V gene TRBV12-3 or TRBV12-4; D unresolved. The CDR3 sequence: CASSLVRDQPQHF. CDR3 in DNA: TGTGCCAGCAGTTTAGTTCGGGATCAGCCCCAGCATTTT.